The 6 T cell receptor beta chains reported below all come from one sample, sequenced in a study of OX40 agonist ivuxolimab in advanced cancers. The table came from immunoSEQ multiplex PCR; TCRdb's copy has only in-frame clones and leaves some out. The repertoire holds tens of thousands of clones, with roughly 81% as singletons. Specimen: CD4+ or CD8+ T cells sorted from blood, collected in a trial of the OX40 agonist ivuxolimab. The receptors shown here come from an adult with an advanced solid tumor such as melanoma, head and neck, liver or kidney cancer.

The rearrangement uses TRBV10-3 and TRBJ1-4; the match to TRBD1 covers 11 bases. Germline CDR1 and CDR2: ENHRY and SYGVKD. This CDR3 region has 17 residues. With 4 bases clipped from V and 0 bases from J, the junction kept 4 bases outside the gene matches. DNA of the CDR3: TGTGCCATCAGTGCCGGGACAGGGGGTGCAACTAATGAAAAACTGTTTTTT. It is translated as CAISAGTGGATNEKLFF.

The V call is TRBV29-1, the J call TRBJ2-2; 13 nucleotides match TRBD2. V lost 0 bases and J lost 2; bases outside the gene matches: 3. CDR1 is SQVTM, CDR2 ANQGSEA, per germline. The CDR3 contains 17 residues. This chain's CDR3 is CSVEDRTSGGNTGELFF. The CDR3 nucleotides are TGCAGCGTTGAAGATCGGACTAGCGGGGGCAACACCGGGGAGCTGTTTTTT.

A few counts support this clone. This sequence joins TRBV11-2 and TRBJ2-2; 8 bases are a match to TRBD1. This CDR3 spans 15 amino acids. The J segment lost 5 bases and the V segment lost 1 base, leaving 3 bases of the junction unmatched. Germline CDR1 reads SGHAT; CDR2 reads FQNNGV. CDR3: CASSLAGGGTGELFF. The CDR3, as DNA: TGTGCCAGCAGCTTAGCAGGGGGCGGGACCGGGGAGCTGTTTTTT. Supplemented by reference TRBV11-2 and TRBJ2-2, the full variable domain reads EAGVAQSPRYKIIEKRQSVAFWCNPISGHATLYWYQQILGQGPKLLIQFQNNGVVDDSQLPKDRFSAERLKGVDSTLKIQPAKLEDSAVYLCASSLAGGGTGELFFGEGSRLTVL.

The chain is built from TRBV21-1 and TRBJ1-1. TRBV21-1 is given as a pseudogene. The CDR3 sequence is 17 residues long. The CDR3 sequence: CASSKKEGGDRNTEAFF. Here the CDR3 DNA reads TGTGCCAGCAGCAAAAAGGAGGGCGGGGATCGGAACACTGAAGCTTTCTTT.

The CDR3 DNA is TGTGCCAGCAGCTCGGCCGGACAGGGGGCGACCAATGAGCAGTTCTTC. It translates to CASSSAGQGATNEQFF. The genes are TRBV13 and TRBJ2-1, with 11 bases lining up with TRBD1. CDR1 and CDR2 from the germline V gene are PRHDT and FYEKMQ (reference sequence). V shed 4 bases, J shed 6 bases, and the junction held 8 bases outside the gene matches. The CDR3 is 16 amino acids.

The chain couples TRBV7-2 to TRBJ2-5; D is possibly TRBD1 (6 bases). Germline loops: CDR1 SGHTA, CDR2 FQGNSA. The CDR3 extends over 15 amino acids. V was cut by 5 bases and J by 5 bases, with 18 bases left in between. The CDR3 spells CASSHTQGALETQYF. The CDR3 DNA reads TGTGCCAGCAGCCACACACAGGGCGCCCTCGAGACCCAGTACTTC.